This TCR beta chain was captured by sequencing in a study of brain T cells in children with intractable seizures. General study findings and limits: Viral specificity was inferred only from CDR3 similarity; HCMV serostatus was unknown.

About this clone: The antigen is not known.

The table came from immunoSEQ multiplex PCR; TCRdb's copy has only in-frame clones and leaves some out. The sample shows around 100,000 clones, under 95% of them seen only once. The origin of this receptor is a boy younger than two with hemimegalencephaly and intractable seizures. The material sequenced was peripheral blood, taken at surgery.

The CDR3 spells CASSTGTGYYEQYF. DNA for the CDR3: TGTGCCAGCAGCACCGGGACGGGTTACTACGAGCAGTACTTC. The gene calls are TRBV3-1 (or the pseudogene TRBV3-2) and TRBJ2-7; D may match TRBD1 or TRBD2 (5 bases each). The CDR3 runs 14 residues. Deletions cut 5 bases from V and 3 bases from J, with 14 bases between. The germline CDR1 and CDR2 sequences are LGHDT and YNNKEL (reference sequence).